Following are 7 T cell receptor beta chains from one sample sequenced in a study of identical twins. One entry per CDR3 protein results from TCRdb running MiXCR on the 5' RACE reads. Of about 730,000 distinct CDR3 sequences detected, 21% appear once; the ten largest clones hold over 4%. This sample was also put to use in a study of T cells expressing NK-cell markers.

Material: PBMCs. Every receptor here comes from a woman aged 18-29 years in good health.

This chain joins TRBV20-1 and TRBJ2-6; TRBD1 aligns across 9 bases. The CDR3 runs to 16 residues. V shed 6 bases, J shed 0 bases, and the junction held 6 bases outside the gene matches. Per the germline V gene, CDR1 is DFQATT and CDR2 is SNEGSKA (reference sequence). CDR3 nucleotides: TGCAGTGCCTCGGACAGGGGACCCTCTGGGGCCAACGTCCTGACTTTC. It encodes CSASDRGPSGANVLTF.

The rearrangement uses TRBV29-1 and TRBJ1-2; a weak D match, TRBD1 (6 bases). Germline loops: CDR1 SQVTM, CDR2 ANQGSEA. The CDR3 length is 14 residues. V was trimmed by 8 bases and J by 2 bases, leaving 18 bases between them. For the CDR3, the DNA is TGCAGCTTCAGTGAGCACACAGGGAACTATGGCTACACCTTC. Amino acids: CSFSEHTGNYGYTF. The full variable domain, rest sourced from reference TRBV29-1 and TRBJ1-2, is SAVISQKPSRDICQRGTSLTIQCQVDSQVTMMFWYRQQPGQSLTLIATANQGSEATYESGFVIDKFPISRPNLTFSTLTVSNMSPEDSSIYLCSFSEHTGNYGYTFGSGTRLTVV.

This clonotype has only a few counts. The CDR3 region has the DNA TGTGCCAGCAGCTCCCAGGTTGTCACCGGGGAGCTGTTTTTT. Translating it yields CASSSQVVTGELFF. V is TRBV7-9 and J is TRBJ2-2; no firm D call. Trimming took off 4 bases at V and 4 bases at J, with 10 bases between the two ends. Germline CDR1 is SEHNR and CDR2 is FQNEAQ (reference sequence). The CDR3 spans 14 residues.

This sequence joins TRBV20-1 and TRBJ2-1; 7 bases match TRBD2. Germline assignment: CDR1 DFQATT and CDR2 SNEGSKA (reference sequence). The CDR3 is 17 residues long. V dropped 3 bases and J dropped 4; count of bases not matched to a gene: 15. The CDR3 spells CSASTPRPPSGYNEQFF. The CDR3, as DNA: TGCAGTGCTAGTACCCCCAGACCTCCTAGCGGATACAATGAGCAGTTCTTC.

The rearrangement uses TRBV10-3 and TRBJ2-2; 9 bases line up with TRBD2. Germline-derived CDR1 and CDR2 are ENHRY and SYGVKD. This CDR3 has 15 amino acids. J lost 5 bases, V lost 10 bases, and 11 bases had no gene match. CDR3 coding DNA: TGTGCCACGACTAGCGGATCGTTCGGGACCGGGGAGCTGTTTTTT. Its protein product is CATTSGSFGTGELFF.

The CDR3 is CASSVGTTQIYGYTF. CDR3 coding DNA: TGTGCCAGCAGCGTAGGGACAACACAGATCTATGGCTACACCTTC. The chain is built from TRBV9 and TRBJ1-2; perhaps TRBD1 as D (5 bases). The germline V gene encodes CDR1 SGDLS and CDR2 YYNGEE. This CDR3 has 15 residues. Trimming left V 0 bases short and J 4 bases short, with 13 bases between.

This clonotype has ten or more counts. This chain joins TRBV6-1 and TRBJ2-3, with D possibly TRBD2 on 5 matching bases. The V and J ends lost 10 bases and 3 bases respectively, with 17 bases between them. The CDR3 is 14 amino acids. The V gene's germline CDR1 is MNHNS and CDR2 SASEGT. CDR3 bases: TGTGCCACGCCCCCGGACTTCCAGACAGATACGCAGTATTTT. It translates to CATPPDFQTDTQYF.